These 29 T cell receptor beta chains were all obtained from the same sample, sequenced in a study of T cell repertoires in cytomegalovirus infection. MiXCR was run by TCRdb on the reads, yielding one entry per CDR3 protein. The sample consists of some 390,000 distinct CDR3 sequences, less than 20% of them appearing once. The sample was PBMCs. The source of these receptors is a human donor in good health (CMV status not recorded). Some clones in this sample may be carry-over from other donors' samples.

This clonotype was seen a handful of times. The gene calls are TRBV12-5 and TRBJ1-5; D is ambiguous. V was pared by 0 bases and J by 0 bases, with 9 bases between. The CDR3 covers 16 residues. The germline gives CDR1 LGHNT, CDR2 FRNRAP. CDR3 bases: TGTGCTAGTGGTTTGGTACTAGGGTTTAGCAATCAGCCCCAGCATTTT. Its translation: CASGLVLGFSNQPQHF.

This clonotype was seen more than once but under ten times. This chain uses TRBV18 with TRBJ2-3, with a possible D match to TRBD1 (6 bases). Germline-derived CDR1 and CDR2 are KGHSH and LQKENI. The CDR3 contains 15 residues. V was shortened by 2 bases and J by 4 bases, with 13 bases between the two germline ends. The CDR3 is CASSPNPSGADTQYF. In nucleotides, the CDR3 is TGTGCCAGCTCACCAAACCCCTCAGGGGCAGATACGCAGTATTTT. Filled out from reference TRBV18 and TRBJ2-3, the complete variable domain reads NAGVMQNPRHLVRRRGQEARLRCSPMKGHSHVYWYRQLPEEGLKFMVYLQKENIIDESGMPKERFSAEFPKEGPSILRIQQVVRGDSAAYFCASSPNPSGADTQYFGPGTRLTVL.

V usage is TRBV18 and J usage is TRBJ2-5, with D hard to call. The germline gives CDR1 KGHSH, CDR2 LQKENI. The V end was cut by 2 bases, the J end by 5 bases, with 6 bases between. There are 12 residues in the CDR3. Here the CDR3 DNA reads TGTGCCAGCTCACCAGGAAGTGAGACCCAGTACTTC. Its translation is CASSPGSETQYF.

The chain joins TRBV28 to TRBJ2-7, with D possibly TRBD1 on 5 matching bases. The CDR3 runs 12 residues. V was clipped by 7 bases and J by 6 bases, with 13 bases between them. Germline loops: CDR1 MDHEN, CDR2 SYDVKM. The CDR3, as DNA: TGTGCCAGCACTCAGGGCGCCGGCGAGCAGTACTTC. Translation: CASTQGAGEQYF.

This clonotype has ten or more counts. The chain is built from TRBV7-9 and TRBJ2-7; TRBD1 is a possible D gene (5 bases). The germline CDR1 and CDR2 sequences are SEHNR and FQNEAQ (reference sequence). CDR3 length equals 15 residues. V dropped 5 bases and J dropped 0 bases, with 14 bases sitting between them. The CDR3 reads CASSIVLDSSYEQYF. DNA for the CDR3: TGTGCCAGCAGCATCGTTCTAGACAGCTCCTACGAGCAGTACTTC.

This clonotype was counted a few times. J is TRBJ2-1 and V is TRBV29-1; maybe TRBD2 (6 bases). The CDR3 length is 13 residues. Trimming removed 1 base at V and 14 bases at J, with 18 bases between. In germline, CDR1 is SQVTM, CDR2 ANQGSEA. CDR3 sequence (DNA): TGCAGCGTTGAAGTCCCCCCTTCGGAGGGCGAGTTCTTC. It encodes CSVEVPPSEGEFF.

This clonotype was observed many times. This chain connects TRBV7-6 to TRBJ1-4; D perhaps matches TRBD1 (6 bases). Germline-derived CDR1 and CDR2 are SGHVS and FNYEAQ. The CDR3 length is 15 residues. With 0 bases removed from V and 8 bases from J, the gap between germline ends came to 13 bases. The CDR3 coding sequence is TGTGCCAGCAGCTTAGCCCTGGGGGGCGGGGAAAAACTGTTTTTT. The encoded protein is CASSLALGGGEKLFF.

Ten or more counts support this clonotype. The chain carries TRBV7-2 and TRBJ2-1, with TRBD2 matching over 10 bases. The ends lost 0 bases at V and 10 bases at J; junction bases unmatched: 9. The CDR3 loop spans 16 amino acids. CDR1 and CDR2 from the germline V gene are SGHTA and FQGNSA. CDR3 nucleotide sequence: TGTGCCAGCAGCTTAGCTCCTAGCGGGAGCGTTTGGGAGCAGTTCTTC. Translation: CASSLAPSGSVWEQFF. The variable domain in full, with the rest retrieved from reference TRBV7-2 and TRBJ2-1, is GAGVSQSPSNKVTEKGKDVELRCDPISGHTALYWYRQSLGQGLEFLIYFQGNSAPDKSGLPSDRFSAERTGGSVSTLTIQRTQQEDSAVYLCASSLAPSGSVWEQFFGPGTRLTVL.

This clonotype appeared a few times. This chain links TRBV6-6 with TRBJ2-3; D unclear. Germline CDR1 and CDR2: MNHNY and SVGAGI (reference sequence). With 4 bases removed from V and 5 bases from J, the gap between germline ends came to 10 bases. The CDR3 runs 13 residues. The CDR3 protein is CASSFYGRDTQYF. CDR3 nucleotides: TGTGCCAGCAGTTTCTACGGACGAGATACGCAGTATTTT.

V is TRBV28 and J is TRBJ2-4; D perhaps matches TRBD1 (6 bases). This CDR3 has 14 residues. V was pared by 5 bases and J by 8 bases, with 16 bases between. Germline lookup yields CDR1 MDHEN and CDR2 SYDVKM. The CDR3 spells CASSPPTGTDIQYF. In DNA form, the CDR3 reads TGTGCCAGCAGTCCTCCGACAGGAACGGACATTCAGTACTTC.

This sequence joins TRBV18 and TRBJ1-1; no clear D. The CDR3 loop spans 13 amino acids. V gave up 0 bases and J gave up 8 bases, with 10 bases separating them. Germline values: CDR1 KGHSH, CDR2 LQKENI. CDR3 sequence: CASSPPSDFEAFF. In nucleotides, the CDR3 is TGTGCCAGCTCACCACCATCTGATTTCGAAGCTTTCTTT.

This clonotype was recorded a few times. A read error may account for a junction end that differs from germline. The rearrangement joins TRBV28 to TRBJ1-6; D is undetermined. Per the germline V gene, CDR1 is MDHEN and CDR2 is SYDVKM. The CDR3 has 14 amino acids. The CDR3 is CASSLQSYNSPLHF. In DNA form, the CDR3 reads TGTGCCAGCAGTTTACAGTCCTATAATTCCCCCCTCCACTTT.

This clonotype was counted only a few times. This chain connects TRBV2 to TRBJ2-7, with D tentatively TRBD1 (5 bases). V was shortened by 5 bases and J by 3 bases, with 17 bases between the two germline ends. Germline V lookup: CDR1 SNHLY, CDR2 FYNNEI. CDR3 length equals 15 residues. The CDR3 nucleotides read TGTGCCAGCAGTATCAACAGGTTGCGGAGCTACGAGCAGTACTTC. Protein product: CASSINRLRSYEQYF.

This clonotype was found many times. The rearrangement links TRBV9 to TRBJ2-5; D possibly corresponds to TRBD1 (6 bases). V lost 3 bases and J lost 2, with 11 bases in between. Germline CDR1 and CDR2: SGDLS and YYNGEE. There are 14 residues in the CDR3. CDR3 bases: TGTGCCAGCAGCGCGGGACATTTGCAAGAGACCCAGTACTTC. It encodes CASSAGHLQETQYF.

This clonotype was counted many times. The chain is built from TRBV6-2 or TRBV6-3 and TRBJ1-1, with D hard to call. The CDR3 loop spans 16 amino acids. V was trimmed by 2 bases and J by 3 bases, leaving 16 bases between them. CDR1 and CDR2 (germline): MNHEY, SVGEGT. The CDR3 is CASSYAIPRGYTEAFF. The CDR3 nucleotides read TGTGCCAGCAGTTACGCAATCCCTCGGGGATACACTGAAGCTTTCTTT.

This clonotype was seen repeatedly, ten times or more. The rearrangement links TRBV7-2 to TRBJ1-5; D not certain. The V and J ends lost 1 base and 0 bases respectively, with 7 bases between them. Looked up from germline, CDR1 is SGHTA and CDR2 is FQGNSA. The CDR3 loop spans 15 amino acids. Written as DNA, the CDR3 is TGTGCCAGCAGCTTAGGGGATCATAGCAATCAGCCCCAGCATTTT. This translates into CASSLGDHSNQPQHF.

This clonotype was detected ten times or more. This rearrangement joins TRBV28 to TRBJ1-2; D perhaps matches TRBD1 (5 bases). Germline loops: CDR1 MDHEN, CDR2 SYDVKM. V was clipped by 4 bases and J by 6 bases, with 15 bases between them. This CDR3 comprises 14 residues. The CDR3 is CASSSPGGDDGYTF. For the CDR3, the DNA is TGTGCCAGCAGTTCCCCGGGGGGGGACGATGGCTACACCTTC.

This clonotype turned up a few times. The CDR3 spells CASSPTGDEGEKLFF. CDR3 DNA sequence: TGTGCCAGCAGTCCTACAGGGGACGAGGGTGAAAAACTGTTTTTT. V gene TRBV28 combines with J gene TRBJ1-4; 7 bases agree with TRBD1. V dropped 5 bases and J dropped 7; count of bases not matched to a gene: 10. Germline CDR1 is MDHEN and CDR2 is SYDVKM. This CDR3 has 15 amino acids.

This clonotype was picked up many times. The chain joins TRBV7-2 to TRBJ2-3; 14 bases match TRBD2. The V gene's germline CDR1 is SGHTA and CDR2 FQGNSA. This CDR3 contains 17 residues. Trimming cost V 1 base and J 6 bases; bases outside gene matches: 6. This CDR3 is CASSLGGTSGSSDTQYF. The CDR3 coding sequence is TGTGCCAGCAGCTTAGGCGGGACTAGCGGGAGTTCGGATACGCAGTATTTT.

Only a few counts were recorded for this clonotype. V and J are TRBV12-3 or TRBV12-4 and TRBJ1-3, with D unresolved. Between the trimmed V and J ends, which lost 7 bases and 4 bases, there was a span of 14 bases. The CDR3 is 14 residues long. This CDR3 is CASTRTVAGNTIYF. In DNA form, the CDR3 reads TGTGCCAGCACCAGGACTGTCGCGGGAAACACCATATATTTT.

CDR3 region: CASSQDMAVASGNTIYF. The CDR3 DNA is TGTGCCAGCAGCCAAGACATGGCCGTCGCCTCTGGAAACACCATATATTTT. The chain uses TRBV4-2 and TRBJ1-3; D not certain. The CDR3 sequence is 17 residues long. The germline V and J ends were trimmed by 0 bases and 0 bases, with 12 bases remaining between them. Per germline, CDR1 LGHNA and CDR2 YNFKEQ.

This chain links TRBV7-2 with TRBJ2-1, with a possible D match to TRBD2 (6 bases). In germline, CDR1 is SGHTA, CDR2 FQGNSA. The ends were cut back, 5 bases at V and 8 bases at J, with 22 bases in the middle. CDR3 length: 16 amino acids. The CDR3 coding sequence is TGTGCCAGCAGCCAATTGACGGGGGTTGGGTTCTATGAGCAGTTCTTC. Residues: CASSQLTGVGFYEQFF. The complete variable domain, with remaining parts taken from reference TRBV7-2 and TRBJ2-1, reads GAGVSQSPSNKVTEKGKDVELRCDPISGHTALYWYRQSLGQGLEFLIYFQGNSAPDKSGLPSDRFSAERTGGSVSTLTIQRTQQEDSAVYLCASSQLTGVGFYEQFFGPGTRLTVL.

This clonotype was seen at least ten times. The rearrangement links TRBV4-1 to TRBJ2-1; unclear D gene. Germline V lookup: CDR1 MGHRA, CDR2 YSYEKL. Trimming cost V 1 base and J 6 bases, with 4 bases left between them. This CDR3 is built from 12 residues. The CDR3 nucleotides read TGCGCCAGCAGCCAAGGGTCCAATGAGCAGTTCTTC. It codes for CASSQGSNEQFF.

This clonotype was seen a handful of times. CDR3 DNA: TGTGCCAGTAGTATCGGACCACAGGCCTACAATGAGCAGTTCTTC. Amino acids: CASSIGPQAYNEQFF. This chain joins TRBV19 and TRBJ2-1; perhaps TRBD1 as D (5 bases). Germline assignment: CDR1 LNHDA and CDR2 SQIVND (reference sequence). V was trimmed by 3 bases and J by 2 bases, leaving 11 bases between them. This CDR3 contains 15 residues.

This clonotype was picked up a small number of times. The chain uses TRBV10-2 and TRBJ2-7; D is possibly TRBD2 (7 bases). V shed 8 bases and J shed 0 bases, with 23 bases lying between them. The V gene's germline CDR1 is WSHSY and CDR2 SAAADI. CDR3 length: 17 amino acids. For the CDR3, the DNA is TGCGCCAGCTCGGGGGGCAGGGTCGGCGGGCTCTCCTACGAGCAGTACTTC. Translated, it gives CASSGGRVGGLSYEQYF.

This clonotype was picked up many times. The rearrangement links TRBV7-2 to TRBJ2-1; 8 bases line up with TRBD2. CDR1 and CDR2 (germline): SGHTA, FQGNSA. The CDR3 contains 15 residues. The V and J ends lost 2 bases and 4 bases, in that order; junction bases with no gene match: 4. CDR3 amino acids: CASSLLPSGYNEQFF. The CDR3 region has the DNA TGTGCCAGCAGCTTACTCCCTAGCGGGTACAATGAGCAGTTCTTC.

J is TRBJ1-3 and V is TRBV4-2; D possibly corresponds to TRBD1 (5 bases). The CDR3 covers 15 residues. The V gene lost 4 bases and the J gene lost 2 bases, with 12 bases spanning the gap. Germline CDR1 reads LGHNA; CDR2 reads YNFKEQ. The CDR3 DNA reads as TGTGCCAGCAGCCCCCGCGGGGGGGCTGGAAACACCATATATTTT. Amino acids: CASSPRGGAGNTIYF.

This clonotype was counted once. V usage is TRBV7-2 and J usage is TRBJ1-6; no definite D call. V was cut by 1 base and J by 10 bases, with 8 bases left in between. Germline V lookup: CDR1 SGHTA, CDR2 FQGNSA. CDR3 size: 13 residues. The chain's CDR3 is CASSLDVGSPLHF. DNA of the CDR3: TGTGCCAGCAGCTTAGACGTCGGGTCACCCCTCCACTTT.

This chain joins TRBV19 and TRBJ1-3; D may be TRBD1 (6 bases). Trimming removed 8 bases at V and 14 bases at J, with 22 bases between. Germline V lookup: CDR1 LNHDA, CDR2 SQIVND (reference sequence). The CDR3 spans 13 residues. This CDR3 is CASWTARPGVVYF. In DNA form, the CDR3 reads TGTGCCAGTTGGACAGCGCGCCCCGGTGTCGTATATTTT. Supplemented by reference TRBV19 and TRBJ1-3, the full variable domain reads DGGITQSPKYLFRKEGQNVTLSCEQNLNHDAMYWYRQDPGQGLRLIYYSQIVNDFQKGDIAEGYSVSREKKESFPLTVTSAQKNPTAFYLCASWTARPGVVYFGEGSWLTVV.